This paragraph covers one TCR beta chain sequence. Its antigen is not yet known. Base qualities are missing; no much larger clone stands one base away. Synthetic TCR analog templates were spiked into each PCR so that absolute template abundance could be estimated from read counts. The immunoSEQ assay used bias-controlled V and J gene primers to amplify TCRbeta CDR3 regions from genomic DNA. Rearranged TCRbeta segments were sequenced at approximately 20X coverage. The paper's processing steps were these. Clustering was used to correct sequencing errors, and CDR3s were annotated against IMGT so that V, D and J genes could be assigned. Only productive TCRbeta rearrangements were used in downstream analyses, excluding out-of-frame or stop-codon sequences. To compute clonality, Shannon entropy was normalized by the log of the number of unique productive sequences and then subtracted from one. Fisher's exact test with Benjamini-Hochberg correction, using a cutoff of adjusted p below 0.01, was how clones that differed between time points or between blood and tumor were identified. In TCRdb, the immuneACCESS table is reduced to in-frame sequences with V and J assigned. These tables do not hold every clone; where another copy was compared, an unresolved V gene accounts for under half, and the others remain unexplained. That table furnishes V, J and clone size, whereas the DNA furnished D and trimming. Recorded for this sample are 80,000 to 130,000 clones; approximately 91% of them occurred a single time. 0.8% to 1% of the sample rests with the top ten.

The sample belongs to a study of PD-L1 blockade in urothelial cancer (dated by TCRdb to the late 2010s). Context from the whole study: All patients started therapy in the mid-2010s and received atezolizumab 1,200 mg intravenously every 3 weeks. About 85% of the 29 patients were males with bladder-origin urothelial cancer, and 18 of 29 reported a prior smoking history. An ECOG performance status of 0 or 1 was recorded for the patients, and 0 to 3 prior chemotherapy regimens had been received by the patients. Blood samples were analyzed at two time points: 3 weeks after treatment start (second dose) and 6 weeks after treatment start. Blood samples gave median yields of approximately 130,000 T cells and 82,636 unique TCRs, along with a median clonality of approximately 0.084. The study was an exploratory multi-omic analysis of somatic, immune and clinical correlates of response to PD-L1 blockade with atezolizumab in urothelial cancer. Pretreatment tumor samples, along with matched peripheral blood collected serially before and after atezolizumab treatment, underwent TCR sequencing. Durable clinical benefit was defined as progression-free survival longer than 6 months, and TCR features were also tested against progression-free and overall survival. In the same patients, pretreatment tumors underwent whole exome sequencing and RNA sequencing in addition to TCR sequencing. About 10 patients achieved durable clinical benefit and some 21 did not. Pretreatment blood TCR-seq was available for fewer than 30 patients, at least one posttreatment blood collection was obtained for some 24 patients, and tumor TCR-seq was available for some 24 patients. Study-wide findings and limitations: Among patients with durable benefit, tumor-associated TCR clones showed greater expansion in peripheral blood 3 weeks after treatment started (n of about 21, p = 0.022). A pretreatment peripheral blood TCR clonality below the median was linked to improved progression-free and overall survival. Because of the small sample size (n of about 29) and the many exploratory analyses performed, the results are intended to be regarded as hypothesis-generating.

Looking up the germline V gene yields CDR1 KGHSH and CDR2 LQKENI. Including cysteine and phenylalanine, the CDR3 has 16 amino acids. CDR3 DNA is the only sequence kept; it has 48 bases, read in frame from the first base. V is shortened by 0 bases, J by 7 bases, and the region joining them spans 18 bases. The cohort comprised roughly 30 patients with locally advanced or metastatic urothelial carcinoma treated at Memorial Sloan Kettering on a trial protocol. Peripheral blood mononuclear cells were collected pretreatment and during treatment, at between 1 and 8 total time points per patient. The Qiagen DNeasy Blood extraction kit was used to purify genomic DNA from total PBMCs and tumor samples. Collected pretreatment and during treatment, PBMCs were isolated and stored as previously described.

The sample was PBMCs, taken around atezolizumab (anti-PD-L1) treatment. The chain links TRBV18 with TRBJ1-2, with no confidently assigned D gene. This TCR came from a woman of 80 years or more with urothelial cancer. The CDR3 here reads CASSPPSLDPRGGYTF. Read as DNA, the sequence is TGTGCCAGCTCACCACCGTCTTTAGACCCCAGAGGTGGCTACACCTTC.